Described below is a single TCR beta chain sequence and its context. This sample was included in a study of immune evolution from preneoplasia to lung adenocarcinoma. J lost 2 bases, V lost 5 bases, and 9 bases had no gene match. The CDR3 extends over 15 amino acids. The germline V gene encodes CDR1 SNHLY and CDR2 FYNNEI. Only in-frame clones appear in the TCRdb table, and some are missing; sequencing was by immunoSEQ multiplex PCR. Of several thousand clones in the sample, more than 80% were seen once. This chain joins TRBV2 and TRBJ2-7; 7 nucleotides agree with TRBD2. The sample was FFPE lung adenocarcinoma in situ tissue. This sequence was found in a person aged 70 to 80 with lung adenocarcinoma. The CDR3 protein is CASSKGASGPYEQYF. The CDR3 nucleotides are TGTGCCAGCAGTAAGGGTGCTAGCGGCCCCTACGAGCAGTACTTC.